These 10 T cell receptor beta chains were sequenced from one sample in a study of OX40 agonist ivuxolimab in advanced cancers. The receptor library was made with the immunoSEQ multiplex PCR assay. Held by TCRdb, this immuneACCESS table contains in-frame sequences only and omits some clones. Under half of the omission traces to an unresolved V gene where checked; the cause of the rest is unknown. The sample includes roughly 80,000 clones, with about 88% observed a single time. Together, the top ten hold roughly 1.8% of the sample. The specimen was CD4+ or CD8+ T cells sorted from blood, collected in a trial of the OX40 agonist ivuxolimab. Receptors originate from an adult with an advanced solid tumor such as melanoma, head and neck, liver or kidney cancer.

V is TRBV4-1 and J is TRBJ1-1, with D hard to call. Germline-derived CDR1 and CDR2 are MGHRA and YSYEKL. The CDR3 runs to 13 residues. The germline V and J ends were trimmed by 0 bases and 8 bases, with 10 bases remaining between them. The CDR3 loop is CASSQERVAEAFF. The CDR3 DNA sequence: TGCGCCAGCAGCCAAGAAAGGGTCGCCGAAGCTTTCTTT.

The genes are TRBV30 and TRBJ1-4, with 9 bases aligning to TRBD1. The trim removed 5 bases at V and 7 bases at J, leaving 8 bases unmatched. Germline CDR1 is GTSNPN and CDR2 is SVGIG (reference sequence). This CDR3 is built from 14 residues. DNA for the CDR3: TGTGCCTGGGAAATGACAGGGGGTCTTGAAAAACTGTTTTTT. This codes for CAWEMTGGLEKLFF.

V gene TRBV4-2 combines with J gene TRBJ1-3; no clear D. The germline gives CDR1 LGHNA, CDR2 YNFKEQ. V was pared by 0 bases and J by 5 bases, with 8 bases between. The CDR3 has 14 residues. In DNA, the CDR3 is TGTGCCAGCAGCCAAGAAGGTAGAAGAAACACCATATATTTT. Its protein is CASSQEGRRNTIYF.

This sequence joins TRBV28 and TRBJ1-2, with D perhaps matching TRBD1 (5 bases). Germline-derived CDR1 and CDR2 are MDHEN and SYDVKM. Trimming shortened V by 6 bases and J by 4 bases, and 12 bases separated the two germline ends. The CDR3 spans 13 residues. CDR3 in DNA: TGTGCCAGCAGCCCACAGGTCCTCTATGGCTACACCTTC. It translates to CASSPQVLYGYTF.

This clone appeared once. V usage is TRBV9 and J usage is TRBJ1-1; tentatively, D is TRBD1 (5 bases). CDR1 is SGDLS, CDR2 YYNGEE, per germline. V shed 4 bases and J shed 4 bases, with 14 bases lying between them. The CDR3 spans 14 residues. CDR3 region: CASSPRRDGTEAFF. CDR3 nucleotides: TGTGCCAGCAGCCCTCGCAGGGACGGCACTGAAGCTTTCTTT.

The chain combines TRBV5-1 with TRBJ2-2; D unclear. The CDR3 runs 15 residues. Trimming pared 0 bases from V and 5 bases from J, leaving 11 bases between. Germline CDR1 and CDR2: SGHRS and YFSETQ. The CDR3 is CASSLAQVVTGELFF. CDR3 bases: TGCGCCAGCAGCTTGGCCCAAGTGGTAACCGGGGAGCTGTTTTTT.

The CDR3 region is CASSSTRTEAFF. The CDR3 nucleotides are TGTGCCAGCAGTTCGACAAGGACTGAAGCTTTCTTT. This chain joins TRBV6-5 and TRBJ1-1; no firm D call. Germline V gene sequence: CDR1 MNHEY, CDR2 SVGAGI. This CDR3 contains 12 residues. Trimming pared 4 bases from V and 5 bases from J, leaving 8 bases between.

The genes are TRBV29-1 and TRBJ2-5; possible D gene TRBD2, 6 bases. The V gene's germline CDR1 is SQVTM and CDR2 ANQGSEA. Trimming stripped 6 bases from V and 5 bases from J, with 13 bases between. The CDR3 is 12 amino acids. The CDR3 is CSVDSSGETQYF. CDR3 nucleotides: TGCAGCGTCGACAGCAGCGGGGAGACCCAGTACTTC.

The rearrangement joins TRBV2 to TRBJ2-1; D not certain. Germline V gives CDR1 SNHLY, CDR2 FYNNEI. V dropped 3 bases and J dropped 11 bases, with 8 bases sitting between them. This CDR3 spans 11 amino acids. The CDR3 protein is CASSESVKQFF. Here the CDR3 DNA reads TGTGCCAGCAGTGAGTCCGTAAAGCAGTTCTTC.

This clone showed up just once. The J gene is TRBJ2-5, the V gene TRBV2; no firm D call. Germline-derived CDR1 and CDR2 are SNHLY and FYNNEI. Trimming removed 2 bases at V and 0 bases at J, with 7 bases between. The CDR3 covers 14 residues. The CDR3 is CASSESRNQETQYF. The CDR3, as DNA: TGTGCCAGCAGTGAATCCAGGAACCAAGAGACCCAGTACTTC.